Listed below are T cell receptor beta chains from one sample, sequenced in a study of shared clonotypes between healthy human individuals. The assay was immunoSEQ multiplex PCR, and TCRdb's table has in-frame clones only and misses some. The profile shows 2 million to 2.5 million clones, roughly 90% of them singletons. Sequenced sample: naive CD4+ T cells from PBMCs. The receptors come from a man aged 18 to 29 in good health. Some clones in this sample may be carry-over from other donors' samples. CDR3s include the opening cysteine and the closing phenylalanine or tryptophan. D genes are given only for firm matches.

D gene: TRBD1; V gene: TRBV7-2; CDR3 length: 14; CDR3 protein: CASSYDRGDEKLFF
D gene: -; V gene: TRBV5-1; CDR3 length: 13; CDR3 protein: CASSQGSGETQYF
D gene: -; V gene: TRBV10-3; CDR3 length: 15; CDR3 protein: CAISESGRGNNEQFF
D gene: -; V gene: TRBV2; CDR3 length: 13; CDR3 protein: CASSLTDNEKLFF
D gene: -; V gene: TRBV2; CDR3 length: 12; CDR3 protein: CASSDLGVEAFF
D gene: -; V gene: TRBV5-5; CDR3 length: 16; CDR3 protein: CASSLLVQIWADTQYF
D gene: TRBD2; V gene: TRBV7-3; CDR3 length: 15; CDR3 protein: CASSPYWRGYNEQFF
D gene: TRBD1; V gene: TRBV4-3; CDR3 length: 16; CDR3 protein: CASSQDNRGSYQPQHF
D gene: TRBD1; V gene: TRBV5-1; CDR3 length: 16; CDR3 protein: CASSYSPGQGGSPLHF
D gene: -; V gene: TRBV5-4; CDR3 length: 13; CDR3 protein: CASSTDSGNTIYF
D gene: -; V gene: TRBV29-1; CDR3 length: 12; CDR3 protein: CSVVVHNYGYTF
D gene: TRBD2; V gene: TRBV5-1; CDR3 length: 15; CDR3 protein: CASSRGLAGGNEQFF
D gene: -; V gene: TRBV7-7; CDR3 length: 13; CDR3 protein: CASSRGVNTEAFF
D gene: TRBD1; V gene: TRBV9; CDR3 length: 14; CDR3 protein: CASSPRDSSYGYTF
D gene: TRBD1; V gene: TRBV19; CDR3 length: 14; CDR3 protein: CASSGRQGLTEAFF
D gene: -; V gene: TRBV10-3; CDR3 length: 18; CDR3 protein: CAISESRGGFHLGNTIYF
D gene: TRBD2; V gene: TRBV7-9; CDR3 length: 14; CDR3 protein: CASGVGRERNEQFF
D gene: TRBD1; V gene: TRBV18; CDR3 length: 14; CDR3 protein: CASSPGQGPHEQYF
D gene: TRBD2; V gene: TRBV7-7; CDR3 length: 15; CDR3 protein: CASSLANGEGETQYF
D gene: -; V gene: TRBV11-2; CDR3 length: 15; CDR3 protein: CASSFSFPSVDTQYF
D gene: TRBD1; V gene: TRBV4-1; CDR3 length: 16; CDR3 protein: CASSQGLGQGKNEQYF
D gene: TRBD1; V gene: TRBV7-2; CDR3 length: 15; CDR3 protein: CASSLARTGHNEQFF
D gene: TRBD2; V gene: TRBV7-2; CDR3 length: 16; CDR3 protein: CASSYHPLAAPTEQFF
D gene: TRBD1; V gene: TRBV7-9; CDR3 length: 11; CDR3 protein: CASSAQGAQYF
D gene: -; V gene: TRBV9; CDR3 length: 14; CDR3 protein: CASSLHPLNTEAFF
D gene: -; V gene: TRBV6-1; CDR3 length: 12; CDR3 protein: CASILSGQPQHF
D gene: TRBD2; V gene: TRBV11-2; CDR3 length: 13; CDR3 protein: CASRTSGSNEQFF
D gene: -; V gene: TRBV18; CDR3 length: 14; CDR3 protein: CASSPGRAGYEQYF
D gene: -; V gene: TRBV5-1; CDR3 length: 13; CDR3 protein: CATARGITDTQYF
D gene: -; V gene: TRBV11-3; CDR3 length: 15; CDR3 protein: CASSRTGEAGPEQFF
D gene: -; V gene: TRBV28; CDR3 length: 15; CDR3 protein: CASRPRGGGNQPQHF
D gene: TRBD2; V gene: TRBV27; CDR3 length: 14; CDR3 protein: CASTPRRGNGELFF
D gene: TRBD1; V gene: TRBV7-9; CDR3 length: 15; CDR3 protein: CASRPTGVGGNTIYF
D gene: TRBD2; V gene: TRBV10-1; CDR3 length: 15; CDR3 protein: CASSESTSGRNEQYF
D gene: -; V gene: TRBV7-3; CDR3 length: 14; CDR3 protein: CASSLGHNTGELFF